These T cell receptor beta chains were read from a single sample in a study of shared T cell receptors in the human thymus. Here immunoSEQ multiplex PCR was the method, and the copy in TCRdb shows in-frame clones only, minus some. The sample holds roughly 710,000 clones, roughly 88% seen once. These data were also reused for a study on human thymus T cells.

Sequenced sample: thymocytes. These receptors were obtained from a girl in the first two years of life with a congenital heart defect. The CDR3 runs from the conserved cysteine through the conserved F or W. The order of the fields is V gene, clone size, D gene, J gene, CDR3 DNA, CDR3 protein. The D gene is left open where the match is weak. Part of the rows lack a size; the others show once, few, many or a class for expanded clones.

v_call: TRBV5-5
clone_size: -
d_call: -
j_call: TRBJ2-1
cdr3_nt: TGTGCCAGCAGCTTGGCGGCAGGTCAGTTCAATGAGCAGTTCTTC
cdr3_aa: CASSLAAGQFNEQFF

v_call: TRBV5-1
clone_size: -
d_call: TRBD2
j_call: TRBJ2-1
cdr3_nt: TGCGCCAGCAGCTTACTAGCGGGGGGCCATACTTACAATGAGCAGTTCTTC
cdr3_aa: CASSLLAGGHTYNEQFF

v_call: TRBV4-3
clone_size: -
d_call: TRBD2
j_call: TRBJ2-1
cdr3_nt: TGCGCCAGCAGCCAAGATAGGGCCTCGGGGGGAGGGGTTGAGCAGTTCTTC
cdr3_aa: CASSQDRASGGGVEQFF

v_call: TRBV7-2
clone_size: -
d_call: -
j_call: TRBJ2-3
cdr3_nt: TGTGCCAGCAGCTCCAACGGTTGGGATACGCAGTATTTT
cdr3_aa: CASSSNGWDTQYF

v_call: TRBV5-4
clone_size: -
d_call: -
j_call: TRBJ2-3
cdr3_nt: TGTGCCAGCAGCTTGTATCAGGGCAACCACGGAGATACGCAGTATTTT
cdr3_aa: CASSLYQGNHGDTQYF

v_call: TRBV2
clone_size: -
d_call: -
j_call: TRBJ2-7
cdr3_nt: TGTGCCAGCAGACAGGGTGTTCATAACGAGCAGTACTTC
cdr3_aa: CASRQGVHNEQYF

v_call: TRBV9
clone_size: -
d_call: TRBD1
j_call: TRBJ2-2
cdr3_nt: TGTGCCAGCAGCTCGATGCCCTCACAGGGGATGGTCACCGGGGAGCTGTTTTTT
cdr3_aa: CASSSMPSQGMVTGELFF

v_call: TRBV19
clone_size: -
d_call: TRBD2
j_call: TRBJ2-5
cdr3_nt: TGTGCCAGTAGTCTCGGGAGGCAAGAGACCCAGTACTTC
cdr3_aa: CASSLGRQETQYF

v_call: TRBV5-8
clone_size: -
d_call: TRBD1
j_call: TRBJ1-4
cdr3_nt: TGTGCCAGCAGCTACGACAGGGTTGCGGAAAAACTGTTTTTT
cdr3_aa: CASSYDRVAEKLFF

v_call: TRBV4-1
clone_size: -
d_call: -
j_call: TRBJ2-7
cdr3_nt: TGCGCCAGCAGCCAAGACCTCTTCTGGCAGGCCACCTACGAGCAGTACTTC
cdr3_aa: CASSQDLFWQATYEQYF

v_call: TRBV28
clone_size: -
d_call: -
j_call: TRBJ1-1
cdr3_nt: TGTGCCAGCAGTTTATTAAAGGGGGTGAACACTGAAGCTTTCTTT
cdr3_aa: CASSLLKGVNTEAFF

v_call: TRBV10-3
clone_size: -
d_call: -
j_call: TRBJ1-3
cdr3_nt: TGTGCCATCAGTGAGTCCCCCGAGAAAGATGGAAACACCATATATTTT
cdr3_aa: CAISESPEKDGNTIYF

v_call: TRBV25-1
clone_size: -
d_call: TRBD1
j_call: TRBJ1-2
cdr3_nt: TGTGCCAGCAGAGGGGGCAGGGACGGCTACACCTTC
cdr3_aa: CASRGGRDGYTF

v_call: TRBV5-6
clone_size: -
d_call: -
j_call: TRBJ1-2
cdr3_nt: TGTGCCAGCAGCTTGGCAGGGATAAACTATGGCTACACCTTC
cdr3_aa: CASSLAGINYGYTF

v_call: TRBV5-4
clone_size: -
d_call: -
j_call: TRBJ2-1
cdr3_nt: TGTGCCAGCAGCTTACAGGGGGGGCCCTACAATGAGCAGTTCTTC
cdr3_aa: CASSLQGGPYNEQFF

v_call: TRBV7-9
clone_size: -
d_call: -
j_call: TRBJ1-5
cdr3_nt: TGTGCCAGCAGCCGGTTTCCACGGGACAATCAGCCCCAGCATTTT
cdr3_aa: CASSRFPRDNQPQHF

v_call: TRBV27
clone_size: -
d_call: -
j_call: TRBJ1-5
cdr3_nt: TGTGCCAGCAGAGGGTCAGAGGGAAGCAATCAGCCCCAGCATTTT
cdr3_aa: CASRGSEGSNQPQHF

v_call: TRBV4-1
clone_size: -
d_call: -
j_call: TRBJ1-4
cdr3_nt: TGCGCCAGCAGCCAATGGAGGTGGCCGGATAATGAAAAACTGTTTTTT
cdr3_aa: CASSQWRWPDNEKLFF

v_call: TRBV5-6
clone_size: few
d_call: TRBD2
j_call: TRBJ2-4
cdr3_nt: TGTGCCAGCACCCACCACGCGGGAGGGACCTTGACCAAAAACATTCAGTACTTC
cdr3_aa: CASTHHAGGTLTKNIQYF

v_call: TRBV10-3
clone_size: -
d_call: TRBD2
j_call: TRBJ2-3
cdr3_nt: TGTGCCATCAGTGAGGGGACTAGCCCACCTAGCACAGATACGCAGTATTTT
cdr3_aa: CAISEGTSPPSTDTQYF

v_call: TRBV10-3
clone_size: -
d_call: TRBD2
j_call: TRBJ2-7
cdr3_nt: TGTGCCATCAGGCCCAGTAGTTTCGGGGGGGCTTACGAGCAGTACTTC
cdr3_aa: CAIRPSSFGGAYEQYF

v_call: TRBV12-5
clone_size: -
d_call: TRBD2
j_call: TRBJ2-2
cdr3_nt: TGTGCTAGTGGTCAACGACTAGCGGGGGATATCGGGGAGCTGTTTTTT
cdr3_aa: CASGQRLAGDIGELFF

v_call: TRBV13
clone_size: few
d_call: -
j_call: TRBJ1-1
cdr3_nt: TGTGCCAGCAGCGCAGTGGCGGGTGAAGCTTTCTTT
cdr3_aa: CASSAVAGEAFF

v_call: TRBV5-6
clone_size: -
d_call: TRBD1
j_call: TRBJ2-7
cdr3_nt: TGTGCCAGCAGCTTACACCGACAGGGGTCCTACGAGCAGTACTTC
cdr3_aa: CASSLHRQGSYEQYF

v_call: TRBV5-1
clone_size: -
d_call: TRBD1
j_call: TRBJ2-7
cdr3_nt: TGCGCCAGCAGCTTGGGTCAGGGGGCTGGGGCCTACGAGCAGTACTTC
cdr3_aa: CASSLGQGAGAYEQYF

v_call: TRBV14
clone_size: -
d_call: -
j_call: TRBJ1-2
cdr3_nt: TGTGCCAGCAGCCAAGGCCCAGAACAGGGATGGGAGAGTAACTATGGCTACACCTTC
cdr3_aa: CASSQGPEQGWESNYGYTF

v_call: TRBV15
clone_size: -
d_call: TRBD1
j_call: TRBJ1-4
cdr3_nt: TGTGCCACCAGCAACCGGACAGGCCCTGGAAAACTGTTTTTT
cdr3_aa: CATSNRTGPGKLFF

v_call: TRBV11-2
clone_size: once
d_call: -
j_call: TRBJ1-1
cdr3_nt: TGTGCCAGCAGCTTAGGCTTTGGGCCGCTAACTGAAGCTTTCTTT
cdr3_aa: CASSLGFGPLTEAFF

v_call: TRBV6-5
clone_size: -
d_call: -
j_call: TRBJ2-3
cdr3_nt: TGTGCCAGCAGTTACAGTATTGGAGGCACAGATACGCAGTATTTT
cdr3_aa: CASSYSIGGTDTQYF

v_call: TRBV27
clone_size: -
d_call: -
j_call: TRBJ2-5
cdr3_nt: TGTGCCAGCAGTTTAGCGAATCCAGAGACCCAGTACTTC
cdr3_aa: CASSLANPETQYF

v_call: TRBV6-1
clone_size: -
d_call: -
j_call: TRBJ2-1
cdr3_nt: TGTGCCAGCAGTGAAGGGGATACAGGGAACAAGAATGAGCAGTTCTTC
cdr3_aa: CASSEGDTGNKNEQFF

v_call: TRBV6-5
clone_size: -
d_call: -
j_call: TRBJ2-5
cdr3_nt: TGTGCCAGCAGTTACTCCAGGGTTAAGGTGGAGACCCAGTACTTC
cdr3_aa: CASSYSRVKVETQYF

v_call: TRBV6-6
clone_size: once
d_call: TRBD1
j_call: TRBJ2-7
cdr3_nt: TGTGCCAGCATTAGAACCGGGACAGCCCACTACGAGCAGTACTTC
cdr3_aa: CASIRTGTAHYEQYF

v_call: TRBV13
clone_size: -
d_call: -
j_call: TRBJ1-1
cdr3_nt: TGTGCCAGCACCAAAGCACCCGATTCGGGGGGTGGCACTTGCACTAAAGCTTTCTTT
cdr3_aa: CASTKAPDSGGGTCTKAFF

v_call: TRBV28
clone_size: -
d_call: -
j_call: TRBJ1-5
cdr3_nt: TGTGCCAGCAGTTTCCAGGGATATTTTGGAGTTAGCAATCAGCCCCAGCATTTT
cdr3_aa: CASSFQGYFGVSNQPQHF

v_call: TRBV18
clone_size: -
d_call: -
j_call: TRBJ1-1
cdr3_nt: TGTGCCAGCTCACCACCCAGAGTACTACAGAACACTGAAGCTTTCTTT
cdr3_aa: CASSPPRVLQNTEAFF

v_call: TRBV5-1
clone_size: -
d_call: TRBD1
j_call: TRBJ1-5
cdr3_nt: TGCGCCAGCAGCCCAGGGACAGCTGGGAATCAGCCCCAGCATTTT
cdr3_aa: CASSPGTAGNQPQHF

v_call: TRBV6-1
clone_size: -
d_call: TRBD1
j_call: TRBJ1-2
cdr3_nt: TGTGCCAGCAAAGTTCGACAGGGAGAAGATGGCTACACCTTC
cdr3_aa: CASKVRQGEDGYTF

v_call: TRBV4-1
clone_size: -
d_call: -
j_call: TRBJ2-7
cdr3_nt: TGCGCCAGCAGCCAAGAGTGGGCCAGGCCCTCCTACGAGCAGTACTTC
cdr3_aa: CASSQEWARPSYEQYF

v_call: TRBV27
clone_size: -
d_call: -
j_call: TRBJ1-6
cdr3_nt: TGTGCCAGCACCTGGGGGGGCGCGGATTCACCCCTCCACTTT
cdr3_aa: CASTWGGADSPLHF

v_call: TRBV6-5
clone_size: -
d_call: -
j_call: TRBJ1-2
cdr3_nt: TGTGCCAGCAGTTACTTACCGAAGGGGATCTATGGCTACACCTTC
cdr3_aa: CASSYLPKGIYGYTF

v_call: TRBV7-9
clone_size: few
d_call: -
j_call: TRBJ2-1
cdr3_nt: TGTGCCAGCAGCTACGAGATGAGCTCCTACAATGAGCAGTTCTTC
cdr3_aa: CASSYEMSSYNEQFF

v_call: TRBV18
clone_size: -
d_call: TRBD1
j_call: TRBJ2-3
cdr3_nt: TGTGCCAGCTCACCTTCACAGGGGGCGAATTGGGTCACAGATACGCAGTATTTT
cdr3_aa: CASSPSQGANWVTDTQYF

v_call: TRBV7-9
clone_size: -
d_call: -
j_call: TRBJ2-7
cdr3_nt: TGTGCCAGCAGCTTAGGAGTCGGCGAGCAGTACTTC
cdr3_aa: CASSLGVGEQYF

v_call: TRBV9
clone_size: -
d_call: TRBD2
j_call: TRBJ2-5
cdr3_nt: TGTGCCAGCAGCGTAGATCTCTCGGGGGGGCCCTTGGAGACCCAGTACTTC
cdr3_aa: CASSVDLSGGPLETQYF

v_call: TRBV14
clone_size: -
d_call: -
j_call: TRBJ1-6
cdr3_nt: TGTGCCAGCAGCCAAGATCGTAGCAGGGGCGGAACCTATAATTCACCCCTCCACTTT
cdr3_aa: CASSQDRSRGGTYNSPLHF

v_call: TRBV4-3
clone_size: -
d_call: TRBD1
j_call: TRBJ1-4
cdr3_nt: TGCGCCAGCAGCCCTCGGACAGGGAATAATGAAAAACTGTTTTTT
cdr3_aa: CASSPRTGNNEKLFF

v_call: TRBV5-4
clone_size: -
d_call: TRBD1
j_call: TRBJ1-2
cdr3_nt: TGTGCCAGCAGCATTACCCCCGGGACAGGGGGCTATGGCTACACCTTC
cdr3_aa: CASSITPGTGGYGYTF

v_call: TRBV30
clone_size: -
d_call: -
j_call: TRBJ1-2
cdr3_nt: TGTGCCTGGAGTTCGATTCGGGCCTGGGAGGGCTACACCTTC
cdr3_aa: CAWSSIRAWEGYTF

v_call: TRBV5-4
clone_size: -
d_call: TRBD2
j_call: TRBJ2-1
cdr3_nt: TGTGCCAGCAGCCGGGATAGCGGGGATCGTGAGCAGTTCTTC
cdr3_aa: CASSRDSGDREQFF